The T cell receptor (beta chain) under discussion was sequenced for a study of blood T cell repertoires in COVID-19. In the study's own analysis: Quantification of nucleated cells was approximated via reference gene primer amplification. Here immunoSEQ multiplex PCR was the method, and the copy in TCRdb shows in-frame clones only, minus some. Clonal size and the V and J genes are those of that table, whereas D and trimming came from the DNA. The sample has roughly 68,000 clones; 65% to 90% are singletons. Germline V gene lookup returns CDR1 MNHEY and CDR2 SMNVEV (reference sequence). The J segment lost 1 base and the V segment lost 8 bases, leaving 5 bases of the junction unmatched. CDR3 length: 13 residues.

The sequenced sample consisted of peripheral blood. This TCR came from a man aged 45-60 years with acute or convalescent COVID-19. The chain is built from TRBV27 and TRBJ2-7, with 7 bases fitting TRBD2. CDR3 sequence: CASSLASSYEQYF. CDR3 DNA sequence: TGTGCCAGCTCACTAGCGTCTTCCTACGAGCAGTACTTC.